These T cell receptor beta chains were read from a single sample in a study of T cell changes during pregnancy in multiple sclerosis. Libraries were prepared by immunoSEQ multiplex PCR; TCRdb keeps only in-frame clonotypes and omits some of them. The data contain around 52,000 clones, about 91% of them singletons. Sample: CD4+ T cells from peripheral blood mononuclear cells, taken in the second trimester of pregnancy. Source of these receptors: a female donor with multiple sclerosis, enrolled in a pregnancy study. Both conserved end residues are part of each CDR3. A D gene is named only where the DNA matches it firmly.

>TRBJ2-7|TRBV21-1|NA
CASSKARRSSSYEQYF
TGTGCCAGCAGCAAAGCTAGGCGGTCGAGCTCCTACGAGCAGTACTTC
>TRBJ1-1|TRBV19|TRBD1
CASSSQGGRTEAFF
TGTGCCAGTAGTAGTCAGGGGGGTAGAACTGAAGCTTTCTTT
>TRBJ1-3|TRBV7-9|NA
CASSLGPGQRNTIYF
TGTGCCAGCAGCTTAGGTCCAGGGCAAAGAAACACCATATATTTT
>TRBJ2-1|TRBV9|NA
CASSFSGVIDEQFF
TGTGCCAGCAGCTTTTCAGGGGTAATCGATGAGCAGTTCTTC
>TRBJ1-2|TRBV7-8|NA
CASSYPSPGSFYGYTF
TGTGCCAGCAGCTACCCCTCGCCGGGGTCTTTCTATGGCTACACCTTC
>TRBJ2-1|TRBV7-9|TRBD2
CASSQTSGNEQFF
TGTGCCAGCAGCCAGACTAGCGGCAATGAGCAGTTCTTC
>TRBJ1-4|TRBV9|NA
CASSDSATNEKLFF
TGTGCCAGTTCCGACAGTGCAACTAATGAAAAACTGTTTTTT
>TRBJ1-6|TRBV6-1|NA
CASSRRARPPLHF
TGTGCCAGCAGTCGCAGGGCGCGGCCACCCCTCCACTTT
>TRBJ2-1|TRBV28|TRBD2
CASSSTFLAGAYNEQFF
TGTGCCAGCAGTTCGACCTTCCTAGCGGGAGCCTACAATGAGCAGTTCTTC
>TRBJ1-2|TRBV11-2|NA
CASSLESGRRQHGYTF
TGTGCCAGCAGCTTAGAGTCGGGTCGGCGACAGCATGGCTACACCTTC
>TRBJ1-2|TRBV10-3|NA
CAISEIGQGPTNYGYTF
TGTGCCATCAGTGAAATCGGGCAGGGCCCTACTAACTATGGCTACACCTTC
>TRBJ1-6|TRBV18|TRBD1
CASGQGANSPLHF
TGTGCCAGCGGACAGGGGGCGAATTCACCCCTCCACTTT
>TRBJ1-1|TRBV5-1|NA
CASSLESPAGTEAFF
TGCGCCAGCAGCTTGGAATCGCCGGCAGGTACTGAAGCTTTCTTT
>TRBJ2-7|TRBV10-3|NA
CAISESRQGGEGPTVYF
TGTGCCATCAGTGAGTCGAGGCAAGGCGGCGAGGGCCCAACGGTGTACTTC
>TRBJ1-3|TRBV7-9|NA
CASSLVDGGKGNTIYF
TGTGCCAGCAGCTTAGTGGATGGGGGCAAGGGAAACACCATATATTTT
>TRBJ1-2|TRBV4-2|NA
CASSQLPIRYGYTF
TGTGCCAGCAGCCAACTCCCTATCCGCTATGGCTACACCTTC
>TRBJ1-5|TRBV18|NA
CASSPPAGGVQPQHF
TGTGCCAGCTCACCACCGGCGGGAGGGGTTCAGCCCCAGCATTTT
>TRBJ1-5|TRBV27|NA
CASSLVSNQPQHF
TGTGCCAGCAGTCTTGTTAGCAATCAGCCCCAGCATTTT
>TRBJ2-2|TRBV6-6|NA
CASNSRGLLGGELFF
TGTGCCAGCAACTCCAGGGGCCTCCTGGGCGGGGAGCTGTTTTTT
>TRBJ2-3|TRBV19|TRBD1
CASSLDRGIVDTQYF
TGTGCCAGTAGTCTTGACAGGGGGATTGTCGATACGCAGTATTTT